These T cell receptor beta chains were read from a single sample in a study of T cell clonotyping in hematopoietic cell transplantation. The method was immunoSEQ multiplex PCR; TCRdb's version includes in-frame clones alone and lacks a portion of them. Of around 15,000 clones listed, over 65% are singletons. The sample consisted of PBMCs, taken 100 days after allogeneic stem cell transplant. These receptors came from a male patient aged 55 to 69 who had an allogeneic stem cell transplant from a related donor, so the T cells may come from the graft donor. Some clones in this sample may be carry-over from other donors' samples. CDR3s include the opening cysteine and the closing phenylalanine or tryptophan. The D gene is left open where the match is weak. Size values are once, few and many counts, or a class for expanded clones, and some rows have none.

V gene: TRBV28; D gene: TRBD1; J gene: TRBJ2-7; clone size: .; CDR3 protein: CASSLGQVSYEQYF; CDR3 DNA: TGTGCCAGCAGTTTAGGACAGGTCTCCTACGAGCAGTACTTC
V gene: TRBV6-5; D gene: TRBD1; J gene: TRBJ2-3; clone size: .; CDR3 protein: CASRDRVLGTQYF; CDR3 DNA: TGTGCCAGCAGGGACAGGGTCTTAGGTACGCAGTATTTT
V gene: TRBV6-5; D gene: .; J gene: TRBJ1-1; clone size: few; CDR3 protein: CASSSGMTEAFF; CDR3 DNA: TGTGCCAGCAGTTCCGGGATGACTGAAGCTTTCTTT
V gene: TRBV7-2; D gene: .; J gene: TRBJ2-3; clone size: .; CDR3 protein: CASSTRSSDTQYF; CDR3 DNA: TGTGCCAGCAGCACTAGATCATCAGATACGCAGTATTTT
V gene: TRBV28; D gene: .; J gene: TRBJ1-4; clone size: .; CDR3 protein: CASLPPGWNEKLFF; CDR3 DNA: TGTGCCAGCCTACCCCCCGGGTGGAATGAAAAACTGTTTTTT
V gene: TRBV7-2; D gene: TRBD1; J gene: TRBJ2-5; clone size: .; CDR3 protein: CASSLEQGRRQETQYF; CDR3 DNA: TGTGCCAGCAGTTTAGAACAGGGGCGACGGCAAGAGACCCAGTACTTC
V gene: TRBV19; D gene: TRBD1; J gene: TRBJ1-2; clone size: .; CDR3 protein: CASSIAGRPTGDYGYTF; CDR3 DNA: TGTGCCAGTAGTATAGCAGGACGGCCGACAGGGGACTATGGCTACACCTTC
V gene: TRBV9; D gene: TRBD1; J gene: TRBJ2-3; clone size: once; CDR3 protein: CASSVVGTGLTDTQYF; CDR3 DNA: TGTGCCAGCAGCGTAGTCGGGACAGGTCTCACAGATACGCAGTATTTT
V gene: TRBV29-1; D gene: .; J gene: TRBJ2-3; clone size: .; CDR3 protein: CSEATGSDTQYF; CDR3 DNA: TGCAGCGAAGCCACAGGTTCGGATACGCAGTATTTT
V gene: TRBV2; D gene: TRBD1; J gene: TRBJ2-5; clone size: .; CDR3 protein: CASSKLTGGSQETQYF; CDR3 DNA: TGTGCCAGCAGTAAGCTGACAGGGGGTAGTCAGGAGACCCAGTACTTC
V gene: TRBV6-1; D gene: .; J gene: TRBJ1-2; clone size: .; CDR3 protein: CASSESSEAETNYGYTF; CDR3 DNA: TGTGCCAGCAGTGAATCATCAGAGGCGGAGACTAACTATGGCTACACCTTC
V gene: TRBV6-1; D gene: TRBD1; J gene: TRBJ1-2; clone size: .; CDR3 protein: CASSEYRGPHF; CDR3 DNA: TGTGCCAGCAGTGAGTACAGGGGGCCCCACTTC
V gene: TRBV5-4; D gene: .; J gene: TRBJ2-7; clone size: .; CDR3 protein: CASSLEQATYEQYF; CDR3 DNA: TGTGCCAGCAGCTTGGAACAGGCCACCTACGAGCAGTACTTC
V gene: TRBV5-6; D gene: .; J gene: TRBJ2-3; clone size: .; CDR3 protein: CASRPWGRSTDTQYF; CDR3 DNA: TGTGCCAGCAGGCCTTGGGGCAGAAGCACAGATACGCAGTATTTT
V gene: TRBV7-9; D gene: .; J gene: TRBJ1-1; clone size: .; CDR3 protein: CASSLVNTEAFF; CDR3 DNA: TGTGCCAGCAGCTTAGTGAACACTGAAGCTTTCTTT
V gene: TRBV7-8; D gene: .; J gene: TRBJ1-2; clone size: .; CDR3 protein: CASSLESVNYGYTF; CDR3 DNA: TGTGCCAGCAGCTTAGAGAGCGTTAACTATGGCTACACCTTC
V gene: TRBV4-1; D gene: TRBD2; J gene: TRBJ2-7; clone size: .; CDR3 protein: CASRQRTSEGEQYF; CDR3 DNA: TGCGCCAGCAGACAAAGGACTAGCGAGGGCGAGCAGTACTTC
V gene: TRBV4-3; D gene: .; J gene: TRBJ1-6; clone size: .; CDR3 protein: CASSQDYPGYRDRSYNSPLHF; CDR3 DNA: TGCGCCAGCAGCCAAGATTACCCAGGATACAGGGATCGCTCCTATAATTCACCCCTCCACTTT
V gene: TRBV19; D gene: TRBD1; J gene: TRBJ1-5; clone size: .; CDR3 protein: CASSIATGGQPQHF; CDR3 DNA: TGTGCCAGTAGTATTGCGACAGGGGGTCAGCCCCAGCATTTT
V gene: TRBV2; D gene: TRBD1; J gene: TRBJ1-2; clone size: .; CDR3 protein: CASGAGQGGGYTF; CDR3 DNA: TGTGCCAGCGGGGCTGGGCAGGGGGGTGGCTACACCTTC
V gene: TRBV7-9; D gene: TRBD1; J gene: TRBJ2-5; clone size: .; CDR3 protein: CASSLGKDRDGQTQYF; CDR3 DNA: TGTGCCAGCAGCTTAGGTAAGGACAGGGACGGGCAGACCCAGTACTTC
V gene: TRBV7-8; D gene: .; J gene: TRBJ1-6; clone size: .; CDR3 protein: CASSLAQENSPLHF; CDR3 DNA: TGTGCCAGCAGCTTAGCCCAGGAGAATTCACCCCTCCACTTT
V gene: TRBV4-2; D gene: TRBD2; J gene: TRBJ2-3; clone size: .; CDR3 protein: CASSRELMGLGTTDTQYF; CDR3 DNA: TGTGCCAGCAGCCGGGAGCTTATGGGACTAGGGACCACAGATACGCAGTATTTT
V gene: TRBV7-2; D gene: .; J gene: TRBJ1-1; clone size: .; CDR3 protein: CASSFNSPNTEAFF; CDR3 DNA: TGTGCCAGCAGCTTCAACAGCCCGAACACTGAAGCTTTCTTT
V gene: TRBV2; D gene: TRBD1; J gene: TRBJ2-1; clone size: .; CDR3 protein: CASRTGGGGYNEQFF; CDR3 DNA: TGTGCCAGCAGGACAGGGGGTGGGGGGTACAATGAGCAGTTCTTC
V gene: TRBV4-2; D gene: TRBD2; J gene: TRBJ2-1; clone size: .; CDR3 protein: CASSQGRAGSSYNEQFF; CDR3 DNA: TGTGCCAGCAGCCAAGGTAGAGCGGGGTCCTCCTACAATGAGCAGTTCTTC
V gene: TRBV29-1; D gene: TRBD1; J gene: TRBJ2-7; clone size: .; CDR3 protein: CSAQTGTEQYF; CDR3 DNA: TGCAGCGCCCAGACAGGGACCGAGCAGTACTTC
V gene: TRBV21-1; D gene: .; J gene: TRBJ2-2; clone size: .; CDR3 protein: CASSRLENTGELFF; CDR3 DNA: TGTGCCAGCAGCAGACTAGAAAACACCGGGGAGCTGTTTTTT
V gene: TRBV5-1; D gene: .; J gene: TRBJ2-2; clone size: .; CDR3 protein: CASSTTPSSNSGELFF; CDR3 DNA: TGCGCCAGCAGCACCACCCCGTCCAGCAATTCCGGGGAGCTGTTTTTT
V gene: TRBV7-6; D gene: .; J gene: TRBJ2-1; clone size: .; CDR3 protein: CASSLAGTDSYNEQFF; CDR3 DNA: TGTGCCAGCAGCTTAGCCGGGACTGACTCCTACAATGAGCAGTTCTTC
V gene: TRBV30; D gene: .; J gene: TRBJ1-4; clone size: .; CDR3 protein: CAWSVTPATNEKLFF; CDR3 DNA: TGTGCCTGGAGTGTAACGCCGGCAACTAATGAAAAACTGTTTTTT
V gene: TRBV27; D gene: .; J gene: TRBJ1-2; clone size: once; CDR3 protein: CASRSSGQSNGYTF; CDR3 DNA: TGTGCCAGCCGATCATCGGGCCAGAGCAATGGCTACACCTTC
V gene: TRBV28; D gene: TRBD1; J gene: TRBJ1-1; clone size: .; CDR3 protein: CASSLDRTGMNTEAFF; CDR3 DNA: TGTGCCAGCAGTTTAGATCGGACAGGGATGAACACTGAAGCTTTCTTT
V gene: TRBV6-1; D gene: TRBD1; J gene: TRBJ2-7; clone size: .; CDR3 protein: CASSDWDRSSYEQYF; CDR3 DNA: TGTGCCAGCAGTGATTGGGACAGGAGCTCCTACGAGCAGTACTTC
V gene: TRBV27; D gene: .; J gene: TRBJ1-4; clone size: .; CDR3 protein: CASSFSQEGFNEKLFF; CDR3 DNA: TGTGCCAGCAGTTTCTCGCAGGAGGGTTTTAATGAAAAACTGTTTTTT
V gene: TRBV7-2; D gene: TRBD1; J gene: TRBJ1-5; clone size: .; CDR3 protein: CASSLVTGNYQPQHF; CDR3 DNA: TGTGCCAGCAGCTTAGTGACAGGGAACTATCAGCCCCAGCATTTT
V gene: TRBV6-4; D gene: .; J gene: TRBJ1-2; clone size: .; CDR3 protein: CASSEENSGVSNYGYTF; CDR3 DNA: TGTGCCAGCAGTGAGGAGAACAGTGGGGTTTCTAACTATGGCTACACCTTC
V gene: TRBV19; D gene: .; J gene: TRBJ1-5; clone size: .; CDR3 protein: CASSIGWSNQPQHF; CDR3 DNA: TGTGCCAGTAGTATAGGTTGGAGCAATCAGCCCCAGCATTTT
V gene: TRBV5-8; D gene: .; J gene: TRBJ2-4; clone size: .; CDR3 protein: CASSQGESLAKNIQYF; CDR3 DNA: TGTGCCAGCAGCCAGGGAGAGAGCCTAGCCAAAAACATTCAGTACTTC
V gene: TRBV2; D gene: .; J gene: TRBJ1-5; clone size: once; CDR3 protein: CASSAATGVSNQPQHF; CDR3 DNA: TGTGCCAGCAGTGCGGCCACGGGCGTTAGCAATCAGCCCCAGCATTTT